What follows are 18 T cell receptor beta chains derived from one specimen sequenced in a study of T cells in tuberculosis. Sequencing was performed with immunoSEQ multiplex PCR; in TCRdb, only in-frame clones are kept and a portion is missing. The table lists 45,000 or so clones, about 95% of them singletons. Material: PBMCs. These receptors were collected from a donor aged 10-29 years with latent tuberculosis or without tuberculosis infection.

Written as DNA, the CDR3 is TGTGCCAGCAGTTCGAGAGACAGGGGCTCCTACGAGCAGTACTTC. It is translated as CASSSRDRGSYEQYF. The chain joins TRBV27 to TRBJ2-7; 8 bases are shared with TRBD1. The trim removed 4 bases at V and 0 bases at J, leaving 5 bases unmatched. This CDR3 has 15 residues. Looked up from germline, CDR1 is MNHEY and CDR2 is SMNVEV (reference sequence).

The V gene is TRBV6-5, the J gene TRBJ1-1; D ambiguous. The V and J ends lost 0 bases and 1 base respectively, with 6 bases between them. CDR1 is MNHEY and CDR2 is SVGAGI in the germline V gene. CDR3 length: 14 residues. Written as DNA, the CDR3 is TGTGCCAGCAGTTACTCGAACAGGAACACTGAAGCTTTCTTT. This gives the protein CASSYSNRNTEAFF.

This chain connects TRBV6-4 to TRBJ1-6; 10 bases are a match to TRBD1. This CDR3 is built from 13 residues. Germline assignment: CDR1 MRHNA and CDR2 SNTAGT. Trimming removed 9 bases from V and 7 bases from J; junction bases left unmatched: 3. This CDR3 is CASKGQGNSPLHF. The CDR3 nucleotides read TGTGCCAGTAAGGGACAGGGGAATTCACCCCTCCACTTT.

The rearrangement links TRBV7-9 to TRBJ2-7; 7 nucleotides agree with TRBD1. Per the germline V gene, CDR1 is SEHNR and CDR2 is FQNEAQ (reference sequence). V gave up 8 bases and J gave up 4 bases; unmatched junction bases: 11. This CDR3 spans 14 amino acids. CDR3 residues: CASASRATGYEQYF. The CDR3 DNA follows: TGTGCCAGCGCCTCCCGGGCGACAGGGTACGAGCAGTACTTC.

The V gene is TRBV28, the J gene TRBJ1-2; 9 bases map to TRBD1. Germline V CDR1 and CDR2: MDHEN, SYDVKM. The CDR3 runs to 14 residues. V lost 7 bases to trimming and J lost 4 bases; unmatched junction nucleotides: 7. CDR3 nucleotides: TGTGCCAGCAATACGGGACAGGGCCTCTATGGCTACACCTTC. Translating it yields CASNTGQGLYGYTF.

This chain links TRBV21-1 with TRBJ1-4; the DNA was not compared with TRBD1, the D call given in the table. TRBV21-1 is a pseudogene segment. CDR3 size: 15 residues. This chain's CDR3 is CASSPLDRSGEKLFF. The CDR3, as DNA: TGTGCCAGCAGCCCGCTAGACAGGTCGGGTGAAAAACTGTTTTTT.

In this sample, this clone turned up once. The CDR3: CASSQGSGGGAYNEQFF. In DNA form, the CDR3 reads TGCGCCAGCAGCCAAGGGAGTGGAGGGGGCGCCTACAATGAGCAGTTCTTC. J is TRBJ2-1 and V is TRBV4-3, with a possible D match to TRBD1 (7 bases). Trimming removed 1 base from V and 2 bases from J, with 15 bases in between. The CDR3 covers 17 residues. Germline lookup yields CDR1 LGHNA and CDR2 YSLEER.

The V and J genes are TRBV4-1 and TRBJ1-2; D unresolved. V lost 2 bases, J lost 4 bases, and 11 bases lay in between. The CDR3 is 14 amino acids. Germline loops: CDR1 MGHRA, CDR2 YSYEKL. The CDR3 here is CASSQSSGPYGYTF. CDR3 sequence (DNA): TGCGCCAGCAGCCAAAGCAGCGGGCCCTATGGCTACACCTTC.

The J gene is TRBJ2-7, the V gene TRBV7-9, with D perhaps matching TRBD1 (6 bases). With 1 base removed from V and 0 bases from J, the gap between germline ends came to 13 bases. Germline V lookup: CDR1 SEHNR, CDR2 FQNEAQ (reference sequence). This CDR3 region has 16 residues. CDR3 coding DNA: TGTGCCAGCAGCTTAGGGGGGCCGAAAAGCTCCTACGAGCAGTACTTC. Amino acids: CASSLGGPKSSYEQYF.

This clone was seen a few times. This chain connects TRBV30 to TRBJ1-6, with TRBD1 matching 7 bases. V lost 4 bases to trimming and J lost 5 bases; unmatched junction nucleotides: 5. Germline assignment: CDR1 GTSNPN and CDR2 SVGIG (reference sequence). This CDR3 has 14 amino acids. The CDR3: CAWMGQSNNSPLHF. CDR3 sequence (DNA): TGTGCCTGGATGGGACAGAGCAATAATTCACCCCTCCACTTT.

The V and J genes are TRBV7-2 and TRBJ1-2; 7 bases line up with TRBD1. V lost 1 base to trimming and J lost 14 bases; unmatched junction nucleotides: 16. Germline CDR1 SGHTA, CDR2 FQGNSA. This CDR3 is built from 15 residues. The CDR3 here is CASSLDAARQGLVTF. For the CDR3, the DNA is TGTGCCAGCAGCTTAGATGCAGCAAGACAGGGCCTCGTTACCTTC.

The chain has TRBV28 and TRBJ1-4; no clear D gene. CDR1 MDHEN and CDR2 SYDVKM come from the germline V gene. This CDR3 spans 18 amino acids. V lost 6 bases, J lost 4 bases, and 24 bases lay in between. In DNA form, the CDR3 reads TGTGCCAGCAGCCGAGGGAACAGCGCCCTCCTTATTAATGAAAAACTGTTTTTT. Residues: CASSRGNSALLINEKLFF.

The J gene is TRBJ1-6, the V gene TRBV23-1; 8 bases line up with TRBD1. TRBV23-1 is an ORF, with its function uncertain. The trim removed 7 bases at V and 14 bases at J, leaving 10 bases unmatched. The CDR3 consists of 13 residues. This chain's CDR3 is CASIVRQGWTLHF. The CDR3 DNA reads as TGCGCCAGCATAGTTCGACAGGGGTGGACCCTCCACTTT.

This sequence joins TRBV5-4 and TRBJ2-4, with D uncertain. Trimming took off 4 bases at V and 1 base at J, with 15 bases between the two ends. The germline V gene has CDR1 SGHNT and CDR2 YYREEE (reference sequence). The length of the CDR3 is 16 residues. CDR3 region: CASSGDLGFAKNIQYF. CDR3 bases: TGTGCCAGCAGCGGAGATCTGGGTTTTGCCAAAAACATTCAGTACTTC.

V is TRBV9 and J is TRBJ2-1; possible D gene TRBD2, 5 bases. V shed 0 bases and J shed 6 bases, with 16 bases lying between them. CDR1 and CDR2 (germline): SGDLS, YYNGEE. The CDR3 loop spans 16 amino acids. The CDR3 DNA sequence: TGTGCCAGCAGCGTAGGTTCGGACTTGCTCACCAATGAGCAGTTCTTC. Translating it yields CASSVGSDLLTNEQFF.

This rearrangement joins TRBV5-1 to TRBJ2-3, with 7 bases lining up with TRBD1. The CDR3 covers 16 residues. V shed 9 bases, J shed 2 bases, and the junction held 15 bases outside the gene matches. CDR1 and CDR2 from the germline V gene are SGHRS and YFSETQ. The CDR3 is CATSPMPGQITDTQYF. The CDR3 DNA sequence: TGCGCCACCTCACCAATGCCGGGACAGATCACAGATACGCAGTATTTT.

This rearrangement joins TRBV5-6 to TRBJ2-5; 7 bases match TRBD1. The junction had 1 base not matched to a gene; V was cut back by 3 bases and J by 5 bases. The CDR3 has 12 residues. Germline values: CDR1 SGHDT, CDR2 YYEEEE. The DNA for the CDR3 is TGTGCCAGCAGCTCCAGGGGGGAGACCCAGTACTTC. The encoded protein is CASSSRGETQYF.

The V and J genes are TRBV21-1 and TRBJ1-2; TRBD1, as called in the table, went unchecked against the DNA. TRBV21-1 is tagged as a pseudogene. CDR3 size: 16 residues. In DNA, the CDR3 is TGTGCCAGCAGCCGACCCTGGACAGGGACTAACTATGGCTACACCTTC. Protein sequence: CASSRPWTGTNYGYTF.